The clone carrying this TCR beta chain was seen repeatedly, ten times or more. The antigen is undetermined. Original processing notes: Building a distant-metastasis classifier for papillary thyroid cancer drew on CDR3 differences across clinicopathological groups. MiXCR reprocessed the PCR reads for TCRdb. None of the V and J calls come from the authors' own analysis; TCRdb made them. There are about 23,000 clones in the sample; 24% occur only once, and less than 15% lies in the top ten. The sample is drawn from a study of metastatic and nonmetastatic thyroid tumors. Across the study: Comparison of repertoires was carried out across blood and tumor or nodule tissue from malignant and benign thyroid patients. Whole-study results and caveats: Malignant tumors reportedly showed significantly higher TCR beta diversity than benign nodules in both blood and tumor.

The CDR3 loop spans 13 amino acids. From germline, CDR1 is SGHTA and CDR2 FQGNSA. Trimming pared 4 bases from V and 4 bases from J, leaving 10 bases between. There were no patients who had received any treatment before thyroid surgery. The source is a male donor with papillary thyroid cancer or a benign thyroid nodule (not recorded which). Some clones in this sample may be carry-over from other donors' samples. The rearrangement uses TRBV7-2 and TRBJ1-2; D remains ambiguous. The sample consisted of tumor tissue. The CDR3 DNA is TGTGCCAGCAGCTCCTCTGTTGCCTATGGCTACACCTTC. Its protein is CASSSSVAYGYTF.